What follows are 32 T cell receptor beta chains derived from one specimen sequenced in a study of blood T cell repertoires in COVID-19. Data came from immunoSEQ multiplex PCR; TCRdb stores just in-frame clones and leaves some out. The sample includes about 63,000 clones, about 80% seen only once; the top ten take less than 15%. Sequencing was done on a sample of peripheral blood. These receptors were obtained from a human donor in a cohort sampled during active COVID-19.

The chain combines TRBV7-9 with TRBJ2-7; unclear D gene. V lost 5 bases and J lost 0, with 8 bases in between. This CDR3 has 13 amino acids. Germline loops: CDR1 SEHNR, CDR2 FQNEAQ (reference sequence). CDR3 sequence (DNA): TGTGCCAGCAGCCCCAGCGCCTCCTACGAGCAGTACTTC. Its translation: CASSPSASYEQYF.

CDR3: CASSDPRSPYEQYF. The CDR3 nucleotides read TGTGCCAGCAGCGACCCAAGGAGTCCCTACGAGCAGTACTTC. The J gene is TRBJ2-7, the V gene TRBV9; D is ambiguous. The V gene's germline CDR1 is SGDLS and CDR2 YYNGEE. The CDR3 runs to 14 residues. Trimming shortened V by 3 bases and J by 2 bases, and 12 bases separated the two germline ends.

The CDR3 is CASSLSGRGEQYF. In DNA form, the CDR3 reads TGTGCCAGCAGTCTGTCGGGTCGAGGGGAGCAGTACTTC. V usage is TRBV27 and J usage is TRBJ2-7, with D maybe TRBD2 (5 bases). The V gene lost 5 bases and the J gene lost 7 bases, with 15 bases spanning the gap. Looked up from germline, CDR1 is MNHEY and CDR2 is SMNVEV (reference sequence). The CDR3 extends over 13 amino acids.

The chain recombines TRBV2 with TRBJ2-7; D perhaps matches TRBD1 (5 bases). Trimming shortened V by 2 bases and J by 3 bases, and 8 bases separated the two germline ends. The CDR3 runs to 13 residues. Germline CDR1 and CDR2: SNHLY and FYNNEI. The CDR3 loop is CASSELTVYEQYF. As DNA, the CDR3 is TGTGCCAGCAGTGAATTGACAGTCTACGAGCAGTACTTC.

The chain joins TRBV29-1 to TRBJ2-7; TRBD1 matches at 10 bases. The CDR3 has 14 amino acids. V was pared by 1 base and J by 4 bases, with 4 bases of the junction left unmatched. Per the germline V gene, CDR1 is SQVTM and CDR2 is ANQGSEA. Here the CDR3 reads CSVEGADRGYEQYF. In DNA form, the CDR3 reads TGCAGCGTTGAAGGGGCGGACAGGGGGTACGAGCAGTACTTC.

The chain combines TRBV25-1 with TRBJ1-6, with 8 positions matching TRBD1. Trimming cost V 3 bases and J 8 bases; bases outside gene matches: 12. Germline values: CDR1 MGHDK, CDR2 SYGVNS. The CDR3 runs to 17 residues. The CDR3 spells CASSERDPGQVYSPLHF. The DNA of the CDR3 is TGTGCCAGCAGTGAGCGAGATCCGGGACAGGTCTATTCACCCCTCCACTTT.

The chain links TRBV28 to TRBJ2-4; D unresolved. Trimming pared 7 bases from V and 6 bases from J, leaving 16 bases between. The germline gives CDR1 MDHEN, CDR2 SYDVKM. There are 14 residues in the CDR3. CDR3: CASIGFPLPNIQYF. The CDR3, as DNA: TGTGCCAGCATCGGTTTCCCGTTACCAAACATTCAGTACTTC.

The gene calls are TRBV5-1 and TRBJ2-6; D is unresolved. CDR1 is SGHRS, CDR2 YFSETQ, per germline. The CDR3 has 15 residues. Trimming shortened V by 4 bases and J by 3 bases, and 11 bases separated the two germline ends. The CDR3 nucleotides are TGCGCCAGCAGCATATATAGCTTTGGGGCCAACGTCCTGACTTTC. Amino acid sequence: CASSIYSFGANVLTF.

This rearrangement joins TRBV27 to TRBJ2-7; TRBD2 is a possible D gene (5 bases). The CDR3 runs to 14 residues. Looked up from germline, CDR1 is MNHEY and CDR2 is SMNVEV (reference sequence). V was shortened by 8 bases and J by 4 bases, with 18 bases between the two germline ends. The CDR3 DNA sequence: TGTGCCAGCTCGGATAGAGGGTTGGGATACGAGCAGTACTTC. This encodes CASSDRGLGYEQYF.

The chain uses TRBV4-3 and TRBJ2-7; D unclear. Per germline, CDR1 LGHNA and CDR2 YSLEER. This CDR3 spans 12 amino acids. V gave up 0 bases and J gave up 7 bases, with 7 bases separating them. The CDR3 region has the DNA TGCGCCAGCAGCCAAGATTTGAGGGAGCAGTACTTC. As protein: CASSQDLREQYF.

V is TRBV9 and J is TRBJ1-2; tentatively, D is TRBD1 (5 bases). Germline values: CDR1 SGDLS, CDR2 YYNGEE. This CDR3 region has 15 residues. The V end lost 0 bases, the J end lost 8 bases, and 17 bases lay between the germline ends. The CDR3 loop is CASSVGGGAGHGYTF. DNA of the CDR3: TGTGCCAGCAGCGTAGGGGGGGGAGCGGGTCACGGCTACACCTTC. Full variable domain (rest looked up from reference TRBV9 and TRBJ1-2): DSGVTQTPKHLITATGQRVTLRCSPRSGDLSVYWYQQSLDQGLQFLIQYYNGEERAKGNILERFSAQQFPDLHSELNLSSLELGDSALYFCASSVGGGAGHGYTFGSGTRLTVV.

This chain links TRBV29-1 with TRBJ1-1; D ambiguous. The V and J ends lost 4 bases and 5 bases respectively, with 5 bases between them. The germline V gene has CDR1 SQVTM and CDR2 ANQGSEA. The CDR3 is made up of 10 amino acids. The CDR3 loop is CSVVVTEAFF. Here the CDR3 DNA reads TGCAGCGTTGTAGTAACTGAAGCTTTCTTT.

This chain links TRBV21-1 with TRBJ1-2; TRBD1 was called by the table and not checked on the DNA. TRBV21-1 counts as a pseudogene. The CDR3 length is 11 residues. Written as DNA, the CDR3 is TGTGCCAGCACAGGGAACTATGGCTACACCTTC. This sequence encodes CASTGNYGYTF.

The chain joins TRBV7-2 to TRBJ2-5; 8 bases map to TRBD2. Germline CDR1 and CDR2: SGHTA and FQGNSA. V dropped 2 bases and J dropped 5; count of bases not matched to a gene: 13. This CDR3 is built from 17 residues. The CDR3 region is CASSLLSLPGGPETQYF. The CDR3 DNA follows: TGTGCCAGCAGCTTACTGAGCCTCCCGGGGGGGCCGGAGACCCAGTACTTC.

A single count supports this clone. The DNA of the CDR3 is TGTGCCAGCAGCTTTAAGCGGGAGCAGTACTTC. This encodes CASSFKREQYF. The chain is built from TRBV6-2 or TRBV6-3 and TRBJ2-7, with a weak D call TRBD2 (5 bases). Germline CDR1 and CDR2: MNHEY and SVGEGT. CDR3 length: 11 amino acids. V gave up 6 bases and J gave up 7 bases, with 10 bases separating them.

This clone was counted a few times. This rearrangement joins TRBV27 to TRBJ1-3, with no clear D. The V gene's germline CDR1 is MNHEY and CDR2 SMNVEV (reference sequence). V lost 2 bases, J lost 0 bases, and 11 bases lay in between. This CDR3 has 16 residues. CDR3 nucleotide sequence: TGTGCCAGCAGTTTAGACGGGATCAGCTCTGGAAACACCATATATTTT. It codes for CASSLDGISSGNTIYF.

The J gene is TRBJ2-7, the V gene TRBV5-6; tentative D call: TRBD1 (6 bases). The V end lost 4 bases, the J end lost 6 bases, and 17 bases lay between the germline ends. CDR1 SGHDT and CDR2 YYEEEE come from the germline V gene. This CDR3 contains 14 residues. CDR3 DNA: TGTGCCAGCAGCCCCACCCAGGGGAGTGGCGAGCAGTACTTC. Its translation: CASSPTQGSGEQYF.

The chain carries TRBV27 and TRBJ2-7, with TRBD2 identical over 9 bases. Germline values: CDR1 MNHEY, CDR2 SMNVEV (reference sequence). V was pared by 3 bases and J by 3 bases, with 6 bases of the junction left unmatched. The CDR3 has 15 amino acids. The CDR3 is CASSFDRTSVYEQYF. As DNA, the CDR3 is TGTGCCAGCAGTTTTGACCGGACTAGCGTCTACGAGCAGTACTTC.

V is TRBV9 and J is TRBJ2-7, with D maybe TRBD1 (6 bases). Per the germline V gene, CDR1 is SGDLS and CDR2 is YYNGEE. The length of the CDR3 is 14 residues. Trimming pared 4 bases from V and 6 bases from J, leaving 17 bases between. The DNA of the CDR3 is TGTGCCAGCAGCAAAGGGGGTTCAAGGCTCGAGCAGTACTTC. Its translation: CASSKGGSRLEQYF.

CDR3 DNA: TGTGCCAGCACTCTCAAGACAGGGTGGGATCAGCCCCAGCATTTT. Protein: CASTLKTGWDQPQHF. This chain uses TRBV28 with TRBJ1-5; 7 bases map to TRBD1. The CDR3 has 15 residues. The trim removed 7 bases at V and 5 bases at J, leaving 11 bases unmatched. Germline CDR1 is MDHEN and CDR2 is SYDVKM.

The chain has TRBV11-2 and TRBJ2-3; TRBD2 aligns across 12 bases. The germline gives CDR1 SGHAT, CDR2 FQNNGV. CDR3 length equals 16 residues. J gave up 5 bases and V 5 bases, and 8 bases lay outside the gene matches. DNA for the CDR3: TGTGCCAGCAGCCGTCTAGCGGGGGGGAGATTAGATACGCAGTATTTT. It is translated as CASSRLAGGRLDTQYF.

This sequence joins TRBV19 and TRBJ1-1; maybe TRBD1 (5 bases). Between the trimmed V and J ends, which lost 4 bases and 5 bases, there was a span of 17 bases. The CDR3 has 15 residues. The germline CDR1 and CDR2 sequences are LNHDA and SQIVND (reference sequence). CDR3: CASSRSGTDYTEAFF. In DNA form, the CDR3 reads TGTGCCAGTAGTAGGTCCGGGACGGACTATACTGAAGCTTTCTTT.

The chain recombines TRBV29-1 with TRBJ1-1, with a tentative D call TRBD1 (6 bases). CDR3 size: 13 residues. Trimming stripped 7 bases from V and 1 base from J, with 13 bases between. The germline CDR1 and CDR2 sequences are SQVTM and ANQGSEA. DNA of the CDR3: TGCAGCGCCTACGGGACAAGGAACACTGAAGCTTTCTTT. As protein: CSAYGTRNTEAFF.

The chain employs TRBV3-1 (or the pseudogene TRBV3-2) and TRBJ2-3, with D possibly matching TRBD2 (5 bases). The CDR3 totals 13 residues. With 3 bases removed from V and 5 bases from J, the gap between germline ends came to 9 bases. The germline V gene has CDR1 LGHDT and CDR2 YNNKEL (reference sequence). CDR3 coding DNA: TGTGCCAGCAGCCAGCGGGTCCGAGATACGCAGTATTTT. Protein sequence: CASSQRVRDTQYF.

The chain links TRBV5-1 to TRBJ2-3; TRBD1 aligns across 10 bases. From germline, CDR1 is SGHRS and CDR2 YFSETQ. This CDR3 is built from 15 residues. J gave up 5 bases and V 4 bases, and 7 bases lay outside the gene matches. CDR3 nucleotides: TGCGCCAGCAGCCTGACCGGGACAGGGGTAGATACGCAGTATTTT. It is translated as CASSLTGTGVDTQYF.

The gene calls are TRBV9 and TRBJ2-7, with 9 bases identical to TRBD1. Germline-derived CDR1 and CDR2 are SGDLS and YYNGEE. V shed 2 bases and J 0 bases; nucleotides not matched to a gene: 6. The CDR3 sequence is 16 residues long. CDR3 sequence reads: CASSVRDRASSYEQYF. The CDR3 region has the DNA TGTGCCAGCAGCGTTCGGGACAGGGCGAGCTCCTACGAGCAGTACTTC.

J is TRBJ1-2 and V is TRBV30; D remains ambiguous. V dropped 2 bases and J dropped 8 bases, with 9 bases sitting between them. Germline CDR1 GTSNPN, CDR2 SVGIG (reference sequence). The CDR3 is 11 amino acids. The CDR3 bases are TGTGCCTGGAGTCGGGATGGGGGCTACACCTTC. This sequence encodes CAWSRDGGYTF.

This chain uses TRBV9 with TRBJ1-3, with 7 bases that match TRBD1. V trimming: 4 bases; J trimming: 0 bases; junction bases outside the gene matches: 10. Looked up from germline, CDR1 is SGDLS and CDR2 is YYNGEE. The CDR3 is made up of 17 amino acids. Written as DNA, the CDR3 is TGTGCCAGCAGCCTAACCGGGACAGCAAACTCTGGAAACACCATATATTTT. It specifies CASSLTGTANSGNTIYF. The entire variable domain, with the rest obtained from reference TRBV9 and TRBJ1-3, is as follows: DSGVTQTPKHLITATGQRVTLRCSPRSGDLSVYWYQQSLDQGLQFLIQYYNGEERAKGNILERFSAQQFPDLHSELNLSSLELGDSALYFCASSLTGTANSGNTIYFGEGSWLTVV.

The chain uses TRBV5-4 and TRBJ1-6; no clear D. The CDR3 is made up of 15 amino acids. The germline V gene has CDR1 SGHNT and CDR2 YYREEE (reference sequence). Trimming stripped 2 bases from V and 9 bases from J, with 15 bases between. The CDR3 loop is CASSFDDSVVSPLHF. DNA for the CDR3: TGTGCCAGCAGCTTCGATGATTCGGTAGTTTCACCCCTCCACTTT. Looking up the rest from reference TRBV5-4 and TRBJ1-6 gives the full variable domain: ETGVTQSPTHLIKTRGQQVTLRCSSQSGHNTVSWYQQALGQGPQFIFQYYREEENGRGNFPPRFSGLQFPNYSSELNVNALELDDSALYLCASSFDDSVVSPLHFGNGTRLTVT.

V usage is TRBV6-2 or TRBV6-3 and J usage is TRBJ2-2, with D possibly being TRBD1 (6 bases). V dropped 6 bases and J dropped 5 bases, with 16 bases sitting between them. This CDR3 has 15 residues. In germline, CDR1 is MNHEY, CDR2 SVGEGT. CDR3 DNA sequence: TGTGCCAGCAGCATACTCAGGGGTTCAACCGGGGAGCTGTTTTTT. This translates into CASSILRGSTGELFF.

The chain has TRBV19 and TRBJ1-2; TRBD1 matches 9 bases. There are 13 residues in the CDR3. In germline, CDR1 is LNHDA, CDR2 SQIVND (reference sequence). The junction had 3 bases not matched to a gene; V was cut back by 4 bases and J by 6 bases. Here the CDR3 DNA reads TGTGCCAGTAGTAAGGGGACAGGGAATGGCTACACCTTC. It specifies CASSKGTGNGYTF.

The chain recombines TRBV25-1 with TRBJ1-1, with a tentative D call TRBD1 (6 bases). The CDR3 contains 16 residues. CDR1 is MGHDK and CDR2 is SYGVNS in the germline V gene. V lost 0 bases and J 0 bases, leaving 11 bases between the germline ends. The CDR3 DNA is TGTGCCAGCAGTGAATACAGGGGAAACATGAACACTGAAGCTTTCTTT. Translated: CASSEYRGNMNTEAFF.